Presented here are 10 T cell receptor beta chains from one specimen sequenced in a study of the immune and genomic landscape of osteosarcoma. Data came from immunoSEQ multiplex PCR; TCRdb stores just in-frame clones and leaves some out. The repertoire holds approximately 6,000 clones, with about 63% as singletons. Primary, local recurrence and metastasis osteosarcoma tumors were taken after treatment from poor-prognosis patients. The sequenced material came from osteosarcoma tumor tissue from the lung. All receptors come from a human donor with osteosarcoma.

This clone has a handful of counts. The chain couples TRBV7-6 to TRBJ2-1; 7 bases match TRBD2. Looked up from germline, CDR1 is SGHVS and CDR2 is FNYEAQ. With 0 bases clipped from V and 7 bases from J, the junction kept 6 bases outside the gene matches. The CDR3 runs 15 residues. For the CDR3, the DNA is TGTGCCAGCAGCTTAGCCCAGCGGGGCAGGAATGAGCAGTTCTTC. As protein: CASSLAQRGRNEQFF.

This sequence joins TRBV27 and TRBJ2-3, with a weak D call TRBD1 (7 bases). The CDR3 length is 14 residues. Trimming pared 6 bases from V and 2 bases from J, leaving 12 bases between. Germline values: CDR1 MNHEY, CDR2 SMNVEV (reference sequence). The CDR3 region has the DNA TGTGCCAGCAGCCAGGGGGGCCTCACAGATACGCAGTATTTT. Amino acid sequence: CASSQGGLTDTQYF.

V is TRBV11-2 and J is TRBJ2-7; 14 nucleotides match TRBD2. Trimming took 5 bases from V and 4 from J; bases not matched to a gene: 4. Germline values: CDR1 SGHAT, CDR2 FQNNGV. The CDR3 totals 15 residues. CDR3 DNA sequence: TGTGCCAGCAGCATCGGGACTAGCGGGAGTTACGAGCAGTACTTC. It codes for CASSIGTSGSYEQYF.

V usage is TRBV18 and J usage is TRBJ2-7; maybe TRBD1 (6 bases). CDR3 length: 14 residues. V lost 5 bases and J 3 bases, leaving 14 bases between the germline ends. Germline assignment: CDR1 KGHSH and CDR2 LQKENI. CDR3: CASSITGNGYEQYF. CDR3 coding DNA: TGTGCCAGCTCAATCACAGGGAATGGCTACGAGCAGTACTTC.

The CDR3, as DNA: TGTGCCAGCAGTTACAACCCCGGCGGCACTGAAGCTTTCTTT. Its translation is CASSYNPGGTEAFF. This chain uses TRBV6-6 with TRBJ1-1; D gene unclear. Deletions cut 2 bases from V and 4 bases from J, with 11 bases between. CDR3 length: 14 amino acids. Germline V CDR1 and CDR2: MNHNY, SVGAGI (reference sequence).

This clone was detected a few times. J is TRBJ2-7 and V is TRBV7-9; TRBD1 matches 7 bases. Germline V CDR1 and CDR2: SEHNR, FQNEAQ (reference sequence). Trimming removed 3 bases from V and 1 base from J; junction bases left unmatched: 6. This CDR3 spans 15 amino acids. The CDR3 nucleotides read TGTGCCAGCAGCTTCAGGAACAGGGGATCCTACGAGCAGTACTTC. Residues: CASSFRNRGSYEQYF.

The chain uses TRBV6-5 and TRBJ1-2; D perhaps matches TRBD1 (5 bases). This CDR3 contains 13 residues. Trimming pared 3 bases from V and 7 bases from J, leaving 12 bases between. Germline V gene data show CDR1 as MNHEY and CDR2 as SVGAGI. CDR3 in amino acids: CASSYKGERGYTF. Written as DNA, the CDR3 is TGTGCCAGCAGTTATAAAGGGGAGCGTGGCTACACCTTC.

The rearrangement uses TRBV18 and TRBJ2-2; 8 bases map to TRBD1. The germline V gene has CDR1 KGHSH and CDR2 LQKENI. Trimming took 6 bases from V and 4 from J; bases not matched to a gene: 10. The CDR3 consists of 16 residues. The CDR3 nucleotides read TGTGCCAGCTCTCCCGTTGGACAGGGAGGCACCGGGGAGCTGTTTTTT. It is translated as CASSPVGQGGTGELFF. Based on the CDR3 plus reference TRBV18 and TRBJ2-2, the full variable domain is NAGVMQNPRHLVRRRGQEARLRCSPMKGHSHVYWYRQLPEEGLKFMVYLQKENIIDESGMPKERFSAEFPKEGPSILRIQQVVRGDSAAYFCASSPVGQGGTGELFFGEGSRLTVL.

The chain combines TRBV6-4 with TRBJ2-1, with 10 nucleotides matching TRBD1. The CDR3 contains 14 residues. CDR1 and CDR2 (germline): MRHNA, SNTAGT. J gave up 8 bases and V 4 bases, and 5 bases lay outside the gene matches. CDR3 amino acids: CASSATTGGDEQFF. The CDR3 DNA follows: TGTGCCAGCAGTGCCACGACAGGGGGCGATGAGCAGTTCTTC.

V is TRBV5-4 and J is TRBJ1-3; D not certain. Germline CDR1 SGHNT, CDR2 YYREEE (reference sequence). Trimming pared 0 bases from V and 4 bases from J, leaving 14 bases between. The CDR3 sequence is 16 residues long. CDR3: CASSLAFTSSGNTIYF. Here the CDR3 DNA reads TGTGCCAGCAGCTTGGCCTTTACTTCATCCGGAAACACCATATATTTT. The variable domain in full, completed from reference TRBV5-4 and TRBJ1-3, reads ETGVTQSPTHLIKTRGQQVTLRCSSQSGHNTVSWYQQALGQGPQFIFQYYREEENGRGNFPPRFSGLQFPNYSSELNVNALELDDSALYLCASSLAFTSSGNTIYFGEGSWLTVV.